Shown below are 9 T cell receptor beta chains from a single sample sequenced in a study of STAT3 mutations in large granular lymphocyte leukemia. General study points: Every T-cell large granular lymphocyte leukemia patient had at least one immunodominant TCR beta clonotype.

Some clones are missing from TCRdb's copy, which holds only in-frame ones; the method was immunoSEQ multiplex PCR. The sample lists over 5,000 clones, just under 95% occurring once. No antigen has been identified for these receptors. The source material was peripheral blood mononuclear cells. These receptors were collected from a man between 60 and 75 years old with T-cell large granular lymphocyte leukemia. Some clones in this sample may be carry-over from other donors' samples.

The chain links TRBV28 to TRBJ1-5; D remains ambiguous. The CDR3 contains 11 residues. Trimming cost V 4 bases and J 11 bases, with 9 bases left between them. Germline V gene lookup returns CDR1 MDHEN and CDR2 SYDVKM. The CDR3 DNA reads as TGTGCCAGCAGTTCCCAGGAAGCCCAGCATTTT. It specifies CASSSQEAQHF.

The genes are TRBV7-9 and TRBJ1-2; D is unclear. The germline V and J ends were trimmed by 1 base and 4 bases, with 7 bases remaining between them. This CDR3 is 13 amino acids long. Germline V gene lookup returns CDR1 SEHNR and CDR2 FQNEAQ (reference sequence). In nucleotides, the CDR3 is TGTGCCAGCAGCTTAGGGGCTGGCTATGGCTACACCTTC. Translating it yields CASSLGAGYGYTF.

This chain connects TRBV27 to TRBJ1-1, with D hard to call. V was cut by 6 bases and J by 3 bases, with 8 bases left in between. This CDR3 has 12 amino acids. Looked up from germline, CDR1 is MNHEY and CDR2 is SMNVEV (reference sequence). CDR3 DNA: TGTGCCAGCAGAAGTTGGGACACTGAAGCTTTCTTT. Translating gives CASRSWDTEAFF.

The chain links TRBV18 to TRBJ1-2; 8 bases agree with TRBD1. V gave up 3 bases and J gave up 7 bases; unmatched junction bases: 7. Germline V lookup: CDR1 KGHSH, CDR2 LQKENI. The CDR3 contains 14 residues. The CDR3 here is CASSPIGQGSGYTF. CDR3 bases: TGTGCCAGCTCACCTATCGGACAGGGTAGTGGCTACACCTTC.

The chain uses TRBV15 and TRBJ2-1; no clear D. The CDR3 runs to 14 residues. Per the germline V gene, CDR1 is LNHNV and CDR2 is YYDKDF (reference sequence). The V gene lost 3 bases and the J gene lost 1 base, with 7 bases spanning the gap. The CDR3 sequence: CATSSWGSYNEQFF. The DNA of the CDR3 is TGTGCCACCAGCAGCTGGGGTTCCTACAATGAGCAGTTCTTC.

This clone is a singleton in its sample. The rearrangement joins TRBV11-3 to TRBJ2-7; 9 bases are a match to TRBD2. V shed 5 bases, J shed 2 bases, and the junction held 4 bases outside the gene matches. Germline V gene sequence: CDR1 SGHNT, CDR2 YENEEA. The CDR3 covers 14 residues. In DNA form, the CDR3 reads TGTGCCAGCAGCGTGGCTAGCGGGGCCTACGAGCAGTACTTC. This encodes CASSVASGAYEQYF.

This chain connects TRBV19 to TRBJ1-2; D is unresolved. This CDR3 has 13 amino acids. Germline values: CDR1 LNHDA, CDR2 SQIVND (reference sequence). V dropped 6 bases and J dropped 0 bases, with 8 bases sitting between them. CDR3 in DNA: TGTGCCAGTAGAGGCAGAGCTAACTATGGCTACACCTTC. Its translation: CASRGRANYGYTF. Full variable domain (missing parts from reference TRBV19 and TRBJ1-2): DGGITQSPKYLFRKEGQNVTLSCEQNLNHDAMYWYRQDPGQGLRLIYYSQIVNDFQKGDIAEGYSVSREKKESFPLTVTSAQKNPTAFYLCASRGRANYGYTFGSGTRLTVV.

This rearrangement joins TRBV5-1 to TRBJ2-5, with 8 bases aligning to TRBD2. V lost 0 bases to trimming and J lost 3 bases; unmatched junction nucleotides: 1. CDR1 and CDR2 (germline): SGHRS, YFSETQ. The CDR3 sequence is 14 residues long. CDR3 DNA: TGCGCCAGCAGCTTGGTTAGCGGGAAAGAGACCCAGTACTTC. Translating it yields CASSLVSGKETQYF.

This chain links TRBV18 with TRBJ1-1; perhaps TRBD1 as D (5 bases). This CDR3 has 15 amino acids. Trimming cost V 5 bases and J 6 bases, with 19 bases left between them. Germline V gives CDR1 KGHSH, CDR2 LQKENI. The CDR3 DNA is TGTGCCAGCTCAAATAAAGGTATGCCGGGGGCTGAAGCTTTCTTT. Protein: CASSNKGMPGAEAFF.